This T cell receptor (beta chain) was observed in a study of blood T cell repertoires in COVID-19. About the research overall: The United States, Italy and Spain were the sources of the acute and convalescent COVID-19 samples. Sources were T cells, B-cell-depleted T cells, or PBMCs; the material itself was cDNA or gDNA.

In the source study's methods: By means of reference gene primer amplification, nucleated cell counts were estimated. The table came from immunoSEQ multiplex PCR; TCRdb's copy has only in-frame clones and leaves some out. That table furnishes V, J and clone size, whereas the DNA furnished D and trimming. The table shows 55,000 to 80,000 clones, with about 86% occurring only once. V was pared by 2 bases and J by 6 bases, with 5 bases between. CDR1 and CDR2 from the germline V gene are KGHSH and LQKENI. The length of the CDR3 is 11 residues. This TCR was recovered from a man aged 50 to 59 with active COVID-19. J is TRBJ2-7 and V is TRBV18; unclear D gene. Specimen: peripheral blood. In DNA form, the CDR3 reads TGTGCCAGCTCACCAGAGCGCGAGCAGTACTTC. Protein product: CASSPEREQYF.